These 21 T cell receptor beta chains were all obtained from the same sample, sequenced in a study of human T cells and chemical hapten exposure. Time point reported: pre-sensitization, week 0. Regarding treatment: therapeutic diphenylcyclopropenone sensitization with weekly scalp DPC. TCRdb called the RACE reads again in MiXCR, with one record for every CDR3 protein. The data hold 50,000 to 65,000 distinct CDR3 sequences, with about 7% observed a single time. Sequencing used whole blood, obtained in connection with sensitization to the hapten diphenylcyclopropenone (DPC). The receptors were sampled from a young woman with alopecia areata. Some clones in this sample may be carry-over from other donors' samples.

In this sample, this clonotype turned up many times. The CDR3 sequence: CASSLSNEQFF. The CDR3 DNA reads TGTGCCAGCAGTTTAAGTAATGAGCAGTTCTTC. V is TRBV12-3 or TRBV12-4 and J is TRBJ2-1; no firm D call. This CDR3 is 11 amino acids long. Trimming cost V 2 bases and J 7 bases, with 3 bases left between them.

This clonotype was seen a handful of times. Here the CDR3 DNA reads TGTGCCAGCAGTTCACCCTACGAGCAGTACTTC. It translates to CASSSPYEQYF. This sequence joins TRBV12-3 or TRBV12-4 and TRBJ2-7, with unresolved D. This CDR3 has 11 residues. V was trimmed by 4 bases and J by 2 bases, leaving 3 bases between them.

The sample holds many counts of this clonotype. The chain has TRBV7-3 and TRBJ2-2; TRBD2 aligns across 12 bases. Germline CDR1 and CDR2: SGHTA and FQGTGA. The CDR3 has 15 amino acids. The V and J ends lost 6 bases and 6 bases, in that order; junction bases with no gene match: 5. CDR3 protein: CASRRLAGGAGELFF. In DNA form, the CDR3 reads TGTGCCAGCAGACGCCTAGCGGGGGGGGCCGGGGAGCTGTTTTTT.

Only a few counts were recorded for this clonotype. V usage is TRBV20-1 and J usage is TRBJ1-6; the D gene is possibly TRBD1 (5 bases). CDR1 and CDR2 from the germline V gene are DFQATT and SNEGSKA (reference sequence). The ends were cut back, 3 bases at V and 8 bases at J, with 14 bases in the middle. The length of the CDR3 is 14 residues. This CDR3 is CSASRAGNDSPLHF. The CDR3 nucleotides read TGCAGTGCTAGCCGGGCAGGGAACGATTCACCCCTCCACTTT.

There are many counts of this clonotype. This chain connects TRBV7-9 to TRBJ1-5, with D tentatively TRBD1 (5 bases). The CDR3 is 15 amino acids. Between the trimmed V and J ends, which lost 1 base and 2 bases, there was a span of 9 bases. Germline V gene lookup returns CDR1 SEHNR and CDR2 FQNEAQ (reference sequence). The CDR3: CASSLEGDGNQPQHF. CDR3 nucleotide sequence: TGTGCCAGCAGCTTAGAAGGGGATGGCAATCAGCCCCAGCATTTT.

Note on this clonotype: Possible read error: a much larger clone is one base away. The chain is built from TRBV6-1 and TRBJ1-5; D is perhaps TRBD1 (5 bases). CDR1 and CDR2 from the germline V gene are MNHNS and SASEGT. This CDR3 is built from 13 residues. DNA for the CDR3: TGTGCCAGCAGTGAAGGGGGGACTCAGCCCAAGCATTTT. It codes for CASSEGGTQPKHF.

In this sample, this clonotype turned up many times. The chain couples TRBV29-1 to TRBJ1-1, with D possibly being TRBD1 (6 bases). Germline V gives CDR1 SQVTM, CDR2 ANQGSEA. V was trimmed by 6 bases and J by 1 base, leaving 9 bases between them. The CDR3 is 12 amino acids. CDR3 in DNA: TGCAGCGTGGACAGCCCGAACACTGAAGCTTTCTTT. Residues: CSVDSPNTEAFF.

This clonotype was observed at least ten times. The CDR3 is CASSYGVSPSTEAFF. The CDR3 DNA reads as TGTGCCAGCAGTTACGGGGTAAGCCCTAGCACTGAAGCTTTCTTT. The chain recombines TRBV6-5 with TRBJ1-1; D call uncertain. Germline V gene data show CDR1 as MNHEY and CDR2 as SVGAGI. The CDR3 contains 15 residues. Trimming stripped 2 bases from V and 4 bases from J, with 14 bases between.

This clonotype was recorded many times. The chain carries TRBV29-1 and TRBJ2-4; D possibly uses TRBD1 or TRBD2 (6 bases each). V lost 3 bases to trimming and J lost 5 bases, with 11 bases between them. This CDR3 region has 13 residues. Germline CDR1 reads SQVTM; CDR2 reads ANQGSEA. The CDR3 bases are TGCAGCGTTGAGCCAGGGGAGGAAAACATTCAGTACTTC. Protein: CSVEPGEENIQYF. The entire variable domain, with the rest obtained from reference TRBV29-1 and TRBJ2-4, is as follows: SAVISQKPSRDICQRGTSLTIQCQVDSQVTMMFWYRQQPGQSLTLIATANQGSEATYESGFVIDKFPISRPNLTFSTLTVSNMSPEDSSIYLCSVEPGEENIQYFGAGTRLSVL.

In its sample, this clonotype was seen many times. The chain employs TRBV11-2 and TRBJ2-7; maybe TRBD2 (5 bases). CDR3 size: 15 residues. Trimming removed 6 bases from V and 4 bases from J, with 19 bases in between. In germline, CDR1 is SGHAT, CDR2 FQNNGV. The CDR3 nucleotides are TGTGCCAGCAGGACCGAGGTTGGGAGTAAATACGAGCAGTACTTC. This encodes CASRTEVGSKYEQYF.

This clonotype was detected many times. The V gene is TRBV7-4, the J gene TRBJ2-3, with a tentative D call TRBD1 (6 bases). Looked up from germline, CDR1 is SGHVT and CDR2 is SQSDAQ. The CDR3 totals 18 residues. V was cut by 2 bases and J by 2 bases, with 20 bases left in between. CDR3 DNA sequence: TGTGCCAGCAGCTTAAAACTCGAGAGTTGGGGGCACACAGATACGCAGTATTTT. Protein product: CASSLKLESWGHTDTQYF.

This clonotype was detected a few times. This chain uses TRBV6-5 with TRBJ2-2; D not certain. The CDR3 is made up of 13 amino acids. The germline CDR1 and CDR2 sequences are MNHEY and SVGAGI. With 7 bases removed from V and 7 bases from J, the gap between germline ends came to 13 bases. CDR3 sequence (DNA): TGTGCCAGCACGGTGTTTGGGTTCGGGGAGCTGTTTTTT. Amino acids: CASTVFGFGELFF.

At least ten counts were recorded for this clonotype. The chain recombines TRBV7-8 with TRBJ2-3, with 7 bases matching TRBD2. Germline CDR1 is SGHVS and CDR2 is FQNEAQ. Trimming removed 1 base from V and 0 bases from J; junction bases left unmatched: 4. The CDR3 runs to 16 residues. The CDR3 sequence is CASSLGLAASTDTQYF. CDR3 sequence (DNA): TGTGCCAGCAGCTTAGGGCTAGCGGCTAGCACAGATACGCAGTATTTT.

This chain's CDR3 is CASSFRGRGSGDTQYF. In DNA form, the CDR3 reads TGCGCCAGCAGCTTTCGGGGGCGCGGTTCCGGAGATACGCAGTATTTT. This chain joins TRBV5-1 and TRBJ2-3; D may correspond to TRBD1 or TRBD2 (6 bases each). The CDR3 has 16 residues. V lost 2 bases and J 5 bases, leaving 18 bases between the germline ends. Germline CDR1 and CDR2: SGHRS and YFSETQ. Variable domain in full (rest from reference TRBV5-1 and TRBJ2-3): KAGVTQTPRYLIKTRGQQVTLSCSPISGHRSVSWYQQTPGQGLQFLFEYFSETQRNKGNFPGRFSGRQFSNSRSEMNVSTLELGDSALYLCASSFRGRGSGDTQYFGPGTRLTVL.

The chain links TRBV20-1 to TRBJ1-3; weak D call: TRBD1 (5 bases). The CDR3 extends over 14 amino acids. CDR1 is DFQATT, CDR2 SNEGSKA, per germline (reference sequence). Trimming left V 1 base short and J 3 bases short, with 10 bases between. The CDR3 sequence is CSARAPGFGNTIYF. The CDR3 bases are TGCAGTGCTAGAGCTCCAGGGTTTGGAAACACCATATATTTT.

In its sample, this clonotype was seen many times. The chain links TRBV18 to TRBJ1-2, with D hard to call. Per the germline V gene, CDR1 is KGHSH and CDR2 is LQKENI. CDR3 size: 13 residues. V lost 2 bases, J lost 4 bases, and 8 bases lay in between. The CDR3 region is CASSPEELYGYTF. CDR3 sequence (DNA): TGTGCCAGCTCACCAGAGGAGCTCTATGGCTACACCTTC.

This clonotype was found many times. The gene calls are TRBV12-5 and TRBJ2-3, with D unclear. The CDR3 length is 17 residues. From germline, CDR1 is LGHNT and CDR2 FRNRAP. Trimming took 0 bases from V and 6 from J, leaving 19 bases between them. CDR3 nucleotide sequence: TGTGCTAGTGGTTTGGTATTGGCTATGACGCTGGGGGATACGCAGTATTTT. As protein: CASGLVLAMTLGDTQYF. The complete variable domain, with remaining parts taken from reference TRBV12-5 and TRBJ2-3, reads DARVTQTPRHKVTEMGQEVTMRCQPILGHNTVFWYRQTMMQGLELLAYFRNRAPLDDSGMPKDRFSAEMPDATLATLKIQPSEPRDSAVYFCASGLVLAMTLGDTQYFGPGTRLTVL.

This clonotype showed up many times. This chain uses TRBV12-5 with TRBJ2-3; TRBD1 matches 7 bases. The CDR3 loop spans 14 amino acids. Germline trimming cut 1 base from V and 3 bases from J; bases unmatched to any gene: 1. Germline CDR1 LGHNT, CDR2 FRNRAP. The CDR3 DNA reads TGTGCTAGTGGTTTGGGACAGGGAACAGATACGCAGTATTTT. It is translated as CASGLGQGTDTQYF.

This clonotype was observed at least ten times. This chain joins TRBV12-3 or TRBV12-4 and TRBJ2-3; D possibly uses TRBD1 or TRBD2 (6 bases each). The CDR3 covers 15 residues. The V end was cut by 2 bases, the J end by 5 bases, with 14 bases between. This chain's CDR3 is CASSLRGPARDTQYF. CDR3 sequence (DNA): TGTGCCAGCAGTTTACGGGGGCCCGCCAGAGATACGCAGTATTTT.

This clonotype was seen at least ten times. The chain has TRBV12-3 or TRBV12-4 and TRBJ2-2; D unclear. Trimming took 11 bases from V and 4 from J, leaving 20 bases between them. The CDR3 is 15 amino acids. CDR3 residues: CAVTDGRSATGELFF. CDR3 DNA sequence: TGTGCCGTTACGGATGGGCGATCCGCCACCGGGGAGCTGTTTTTT.

This clonotype showed up many times. J is TRBJ2-1 and V is TRBV27; D tentatively fits TRBD1 or TRBD2 (5 bases each). CDR1 is MNHEY, CDR2 SMNVEV, per germline (reference sequence). This CDR3 is built from 15 residues. V shed 5 bases and J shed 0 bases, with 11 bases lying between them. CDR3 sequence reads: CASSAMGVSYNEQFF. In DNA form, the CDR3 reads TGTGCCAGCAGTGCAATGGGGGTCTCCTACAATGAGCAGTTCTTC.